This TCR beta chain was sequenced for a study of shared clonotypes between healthy human individuals. Overall study results and limits: The generation probabilities recorded for non-shared clonotypes fell below those of clonotypes shared by all four donors.

Profiling relied on immunoSEQ multiplex PCR, and the TCRdb table lists in-frame clones only, not all of them. Here the sample spans around 600,000 clones, around 96% being singletons. Naive-designated CD8 cells lacked CD45RO, were positively enriched for CCR7, and omitted terminally differentiated effector memory CD45RA+ cells. Healthy and HIV-negative, the adult donors had no recent acute infections or vaccinations. Trimming cost V 0 bases and J 5 bases, with 10 bases left between them. This CDR3 is 14 amino acids long. Per germline, CDR1 MGHDK and CDR2 SYGVNS. This clone is a singleton in its sample. No antigen is known for it.

The TCR sequence derives from a woman in her 30s in good health. The sequenced sample was naive CD8+ T cells sorted from blood. This sequence joins TRBV25-1 and TRBJ1-2; D call uncertain. CDR3 in amino acids: CASSEYSVSYGYTF. CDR3 DNA: TGTGCCAGCAGTGAATATAGCGTATCGTATGGCTACACCTTC.